The 4 T cell receptor beta chains in this list originate from one sample, sequenced in a study of early T cells in non-severe SARS-CoV-2 infection. Using its own MiXCR run on the 5' RACE reads, TCRdb lists one record per CDR3 protein. The sample yields fewer than 55,000 distinct CDR3 sequences, 8% to 13% seen once. The sample taken for sequencing was whole blood. The receptors come from an adult who was a healthcare worker with PCR-confirmed SARS-CoV-2 infection or an uninfected control (not recorded which).

The rearrangement joins TRBV7-9 to TRBJ1-1; the match to TRBD1 covers 7 bases. The J segment lost 5 bases and the V segment lost 5 bases, leaving 23 bases of the junction unmatched. This CDR3 region has 19 residues. CDR1 SEHNR and CDR2 FQNEAQ come from the germline V gene (reference sequence). CDR3 sequence: CASSNPEAGAGGFGTEAFF. In DNA, the CDR3 is TGTGCCAGCAGCAACCCCGAAGCGGGCGCAGGGGGGTTTGGAACTGAAGCTTTCTTT.

This clonotype was found a few times. The chain employs TRBV12-3 or TRBV12-4 and TRBJ2-2; no firm D call. The CDR3 has 13 residues. The germline V and J ends were trimmed by 6 bases and 6 bases, with 11 bases remaining between them. The CDR3 is CASSLRRAGELFF. In nucleotides, the CDR3 is TGTGCCAGCAGCCTTAGACGGGCCGGGGAGCTGTTTTTT.

This clonotype was seen at least ten times. The CDR3: CASSSITDRESSEAFF. CDR3 in DNA: TGTGCCAGCAGCTCGATCACGGACAGGGAATCTTCTGAAGCTTTCTTT. The chain couples TRBV5-6 to TRBJ1-1, with 8 positions matching TRBD1. Germline lookup yields CDR1 SGHDT and CDR2 YYEEEE. The CDR3 has 16 residues. V lost 3 bases, J lost 6 bases, and 13 bases stayed unmatched.

The CDR3 DNA reads as TGCGCCAGCAGCCTCGACAGGGGTAACTATGGCTACACCTTC. This sequence encodes CASSLDRGNYGYTF. The V call is TRBV5-1, the J call TRBJ1-2; 8 bases are shared with TRBD1. This CDR3 comprises 14 residues. Germline lookup yields CDR1 SGHRS and CDR2 YFSETQ. V lost 4 bases, J lost 1 base, and 3 bases stayed unmatched. Drawing the rest from reference TRBV5-1 and TRBJ1-2, the complete variable domain is KAGVTQTPRYLIKTRGQQVTLSCSPISGHRSVSWYQQTPGQGLQFLFEYFSETQRNKGNFPGRFSGRQFSNSRSEMNVSTLELGDSALYLCASSLDRGNYGYTFGSGTRLTVV.